This T cell receptor beta chain comes out of a study of blood T cell dynamics during melanoma immunotherapy. Across the study: Patients with metastatic melanoma got pembrolizumab or nivolumab-ipilimumab as first-line care.

The assay was immunoSEQ multiplex PCR, and TCRdb's table has in-frame clones only and misses some. The sample contains about 5,600 clones, 75% to 90% of which appear only once. Time point defined: week 3, after first cycle of checkpoint inhibitor. Germline V gene lookup returns CDR1 KGHSH and CDR2 LQKENI. V was shortened by 3 bases and J by 1 base, with 10 bases between the two germline ends. The length of the CDR3 is 16 residues. The sequence was collected from a human donor with melanoma. Some clones in this sample may be carry-over from other donors' samples. The sequencing used blood, collected from a patient treated with checkpoint blockade. The chain is built from TRBV18 and TRBJ2-6; D is unresolved. Here the CDR3 reads CASSPSGLSGANVLTF. The CDR3 bases are TGTGCCAGCTCACCTTCAGGCTTGTCTGGGGCCAACGTCCTGACTTTC.